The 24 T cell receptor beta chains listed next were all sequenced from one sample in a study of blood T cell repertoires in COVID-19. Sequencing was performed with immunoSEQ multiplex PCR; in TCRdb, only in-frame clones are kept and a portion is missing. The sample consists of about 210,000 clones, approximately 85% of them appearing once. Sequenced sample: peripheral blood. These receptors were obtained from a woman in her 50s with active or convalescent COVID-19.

The DNA for the CDR3 is TGTGCCAGCAGTTCCGACAGGCCCCCCTACGAGCAGTACTTC. It yields the protein CASSSDRPPYEQYF. V and J are TRBV28 and TRBJ2-7; possible D gene TRBD1, 6 bases. The CDR3 is 14 residues long. Trimming shortened V by 4 bases and J by 2 bases, and 12 bases separated the two germline ends. Germline V gives CDR1 MDHEN, CDR2 SYDVKM. The full variable domain, with the rest looked up from reference TRBV28 and TRBJ2-7, is DVKVTQSSRYLVKRTGEKVFLECVQDMDHENMFWYRQDPGLGLRLIYFSYDVKMKEKGDIPEGYSVSREKKERFSLILESASTNQTSMYLCASSSDRPPYEQYFGPGTRLTVT.

The CDR3 DNA reads TGTGCCAGCAGCAAAGCCGGGACAGCGAGTAATGAAAAACTGTTTTTT. Translation gives CASSKAGTASNEKLFF. The V call is TRBV21-1, the J call TRBJ1-4; the table's TRBD1 call for D was not verified on the DNA. TRBV21-1 is marked as a pseudogene. CDR3 length equals 16 residues.

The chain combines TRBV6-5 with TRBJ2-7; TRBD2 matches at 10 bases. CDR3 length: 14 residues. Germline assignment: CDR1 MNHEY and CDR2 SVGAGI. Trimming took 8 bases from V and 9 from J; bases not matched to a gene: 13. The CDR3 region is CASSRSGGPGGQYV. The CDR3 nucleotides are TGTGCCAGCTCCCGTAGCGGGGGGCCGGGGGGGCAGTACGTC.

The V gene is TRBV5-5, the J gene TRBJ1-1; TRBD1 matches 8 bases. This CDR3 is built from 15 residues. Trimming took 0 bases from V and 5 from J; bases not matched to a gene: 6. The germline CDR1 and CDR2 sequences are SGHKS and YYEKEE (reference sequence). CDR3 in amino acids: CASSLGDRGGTEAFF. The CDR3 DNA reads TGTGCCAGCAGCTTGGGTGACAGGGGAGGAACTGAAGCTTTCTTT.

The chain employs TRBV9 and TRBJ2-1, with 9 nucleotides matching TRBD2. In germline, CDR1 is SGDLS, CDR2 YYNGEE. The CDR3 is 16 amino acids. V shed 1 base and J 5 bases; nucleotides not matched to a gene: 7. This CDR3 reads CASSVLAGLVDNEQFF. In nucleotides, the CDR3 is TGTGCCAGCAGCGTACTAGCGGGATTAGTTGACAATGAGCAGTTCTTC.

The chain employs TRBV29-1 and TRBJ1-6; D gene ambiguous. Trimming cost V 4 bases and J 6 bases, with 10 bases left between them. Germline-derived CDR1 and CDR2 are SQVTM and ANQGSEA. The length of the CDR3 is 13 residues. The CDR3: CSVGPDFNSPLHF. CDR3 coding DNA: TGCAGCGTTGGACCGGACTTTAATTCACCCCTCCACTTT.

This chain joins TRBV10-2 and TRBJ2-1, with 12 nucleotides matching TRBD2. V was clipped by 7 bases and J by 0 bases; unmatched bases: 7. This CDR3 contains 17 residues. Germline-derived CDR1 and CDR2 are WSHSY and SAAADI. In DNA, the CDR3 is TGCGCCAGCACCGGGACTAGCGGGCCCAGCTCCTACAATGAGCAGTTCTTC. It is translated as CASTGTSGPSSYNEQFF.

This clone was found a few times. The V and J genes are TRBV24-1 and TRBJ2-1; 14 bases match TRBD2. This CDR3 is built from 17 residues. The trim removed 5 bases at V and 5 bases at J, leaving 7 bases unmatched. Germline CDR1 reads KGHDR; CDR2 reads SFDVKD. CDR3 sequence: CATSGPTSGRADNEQFF. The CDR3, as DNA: TGTGCCACCAGTGGCCCGACTAGCGGGAGGGCCGACAATGAGCAGTTCTTC.

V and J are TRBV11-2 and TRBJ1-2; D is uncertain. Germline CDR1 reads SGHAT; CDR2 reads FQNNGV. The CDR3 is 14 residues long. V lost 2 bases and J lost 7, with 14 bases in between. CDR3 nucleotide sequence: TGTGCCAGCAGCTTACTCACAACCACCACTGGCTACACCTTC. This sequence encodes CASSLLTTTTGYTF.

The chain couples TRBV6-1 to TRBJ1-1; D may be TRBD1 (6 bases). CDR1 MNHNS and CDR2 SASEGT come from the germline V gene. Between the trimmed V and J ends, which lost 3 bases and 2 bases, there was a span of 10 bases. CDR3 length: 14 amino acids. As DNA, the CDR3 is TGTGCCAGCAGTGACAGGGGTTCAAACACTGAAGCTTTCTTT. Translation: CASSDRGSNTEAFF.

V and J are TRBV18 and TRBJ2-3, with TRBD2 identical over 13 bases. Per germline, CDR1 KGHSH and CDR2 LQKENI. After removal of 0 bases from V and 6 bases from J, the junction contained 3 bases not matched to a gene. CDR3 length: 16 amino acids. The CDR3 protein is CASSPPTSGGGDTQYF. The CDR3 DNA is TGTGCCAGCTCACCACCAACTAGCGGGGGGGGTGATACGCAGTATTTT.

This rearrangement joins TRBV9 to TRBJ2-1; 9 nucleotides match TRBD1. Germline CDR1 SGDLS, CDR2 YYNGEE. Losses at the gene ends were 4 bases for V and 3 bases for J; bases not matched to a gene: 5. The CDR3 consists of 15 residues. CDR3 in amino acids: CASSPQGASYNEQFF. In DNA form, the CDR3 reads TGTGCCAGCAGCCCACAGGGGGCAAGCTACAATGAGCAGTTCTTC. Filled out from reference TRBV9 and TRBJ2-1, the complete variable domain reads DSGVTQTPKHLITATGQRVTLRCSPRSGDLSVYWYQQSLDQGLQFLIQYYNGEERAKGNILERFSAQQFPDLHSELNLSSLELGDSALYFCASSPQGASYNEQFFGPGTRLTVL.

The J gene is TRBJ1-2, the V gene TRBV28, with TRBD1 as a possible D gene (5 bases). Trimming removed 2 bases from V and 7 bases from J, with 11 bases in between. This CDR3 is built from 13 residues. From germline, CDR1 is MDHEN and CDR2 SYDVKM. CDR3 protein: CASSLGAGGGYTF. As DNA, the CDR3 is TGTGCCAGCAGTTTAGGGGCAGGCGGTGGCTACACCTTC.

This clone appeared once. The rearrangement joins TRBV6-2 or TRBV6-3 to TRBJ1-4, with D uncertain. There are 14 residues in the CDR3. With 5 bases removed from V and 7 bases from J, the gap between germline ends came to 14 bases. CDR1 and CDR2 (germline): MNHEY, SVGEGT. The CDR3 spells CASSISLGSEKLFF. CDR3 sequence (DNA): TGTGCCAGCAGTATCTCGCTTGGGAGTGAAAAACTGTTTTTT.

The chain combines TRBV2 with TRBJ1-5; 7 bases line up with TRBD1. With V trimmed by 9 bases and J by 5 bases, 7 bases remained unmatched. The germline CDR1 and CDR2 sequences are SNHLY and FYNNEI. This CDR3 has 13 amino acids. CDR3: CASALDRDQPQHF. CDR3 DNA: TGTGCCAGTGCCCTAGACAGGGATCAGCCCCAGCATTTT.

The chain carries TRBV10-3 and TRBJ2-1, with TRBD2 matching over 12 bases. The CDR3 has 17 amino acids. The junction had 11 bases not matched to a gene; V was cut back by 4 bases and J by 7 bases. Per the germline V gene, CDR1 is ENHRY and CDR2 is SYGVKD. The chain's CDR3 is CAISGPSGRAIGNEQFF. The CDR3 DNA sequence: TGTGCCATCAGTGGCCCTAGCGGGAGGGCGATAGGAAATGAGCAGTTCTTC.

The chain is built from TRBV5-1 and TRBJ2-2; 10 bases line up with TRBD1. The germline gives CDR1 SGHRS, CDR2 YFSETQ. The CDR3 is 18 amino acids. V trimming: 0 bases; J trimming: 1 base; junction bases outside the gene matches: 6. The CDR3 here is CASSLGRRDRGNTGELFF. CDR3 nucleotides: TGCGCCAGCAGCTTGGGCCGCCGGGACAGGGGGAACACCGGGGAGCTGTTTTTT.

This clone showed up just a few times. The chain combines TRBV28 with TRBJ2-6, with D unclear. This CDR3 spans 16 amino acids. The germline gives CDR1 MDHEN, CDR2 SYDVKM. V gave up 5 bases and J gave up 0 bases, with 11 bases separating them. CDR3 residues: CASSTQVSSGANVLTF. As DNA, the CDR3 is TGTGCCAGCAGTACCCAGGTTTCCTCTGGGGCCAACGTCCTGACTTTC.

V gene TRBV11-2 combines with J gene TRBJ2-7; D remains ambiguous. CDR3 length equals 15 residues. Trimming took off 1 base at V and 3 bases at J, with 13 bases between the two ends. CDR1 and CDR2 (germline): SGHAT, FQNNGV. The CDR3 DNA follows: TGTGCCAGCAGCTTAGGGCAGGAATCCTTCTACGAGCAGTACTTC. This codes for CASSLGQESFYEQYF.

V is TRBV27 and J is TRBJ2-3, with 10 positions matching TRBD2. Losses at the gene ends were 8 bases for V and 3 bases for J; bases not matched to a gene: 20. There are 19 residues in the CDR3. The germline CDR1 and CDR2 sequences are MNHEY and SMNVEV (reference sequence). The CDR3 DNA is TGTGCCAGCTGCACCTACGGGGCTAGCGGGAGCTTGAGGACAGATACGCAGTATTTT. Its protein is CASCTYGASGSLRTDTQYF.

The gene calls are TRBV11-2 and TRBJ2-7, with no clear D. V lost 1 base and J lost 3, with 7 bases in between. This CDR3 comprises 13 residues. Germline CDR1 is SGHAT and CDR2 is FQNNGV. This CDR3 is CASSLGHSYEQYV. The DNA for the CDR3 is TGTGCCAGCAGCTTAGGACATAGCTACGAGCAGTACGTC.

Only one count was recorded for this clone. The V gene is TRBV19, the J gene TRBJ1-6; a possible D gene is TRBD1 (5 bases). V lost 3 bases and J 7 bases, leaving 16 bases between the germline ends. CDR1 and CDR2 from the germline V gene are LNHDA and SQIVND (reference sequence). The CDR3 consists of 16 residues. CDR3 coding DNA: TGTGCCAGTAGTATCGCAAGGAGGGGAAAAAATTCACCCCTCCACTTT. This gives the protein CASSIARRGKNSPLHF.

The CDR3 region has the DNA TGTGCCAGCAGCCAAGTGGCTAGCGGGGGGGCCCGAGAGACCCAGTACTTC. The encoded protein is CASSQVASGGARETQYF. The chain employs TRBV3-1 (or the pseudogene TRBV3-2) and TRBJ2-5; 12 positions match TRBD2. V dropped 1 base and J dropped 4; count of bases not matched to a gene: 7. CDR3 length: 17 residues. The germline V gene encodes CDR1 LGHDT and CDR2 YNNKEL (reference sequence).

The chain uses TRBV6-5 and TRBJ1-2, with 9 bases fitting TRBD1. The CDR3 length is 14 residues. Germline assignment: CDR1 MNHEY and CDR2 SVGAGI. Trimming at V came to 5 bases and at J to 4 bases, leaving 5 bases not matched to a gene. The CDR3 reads CASSNGQGTYGYTF. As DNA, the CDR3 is TGTGCCAGCAGTAACGGACAGGGGACCTATGGCTACACCTTC.